This entry lists 32 T cell receptor beta chains sequenced from one sample in a study of blood T cell repertoires in COVID-19. Using immunoSEQ multiplex PCR, the repertoire was profiled, and TCRdb retains in-frame clones only, with some absent. The table has tens of thousands of clones, more than 80% seen once. Sequenced input: peripheral blood. All receptors come from a man aged 60 to 75 with acute or convalescent COVID-19.

The genes are TRBV29-1 and TRBJ1-5; 8 bases agree with TRBD1. The CDR3 length is 13 residues. Losses at the gene ends were 0 bases for V and 8 bases for J; bases not matched to a gene: 3. CDR1 SQVTM and CDR2 ANQGSEA come from the germline V gene. The CDR3 protein is CSVEDSGGEPQHF. CDR3 DNA: TGCAGCGTTGAAGATTCAGGGGGCGAGCCCCAGCATTTT.

This clone was detected a few times. The genes are TRBV7-9 and TRBJ1-2, with D tentatively TRBD1 (5 bases). Looked up from germline, CDR1 is SEHNR and CDR2 is FQNEAQ (reference sequence). The CDR3 extends over 15 amino acids. Trimming stripped 5 bases from V and 8 bases from J, with 21 bases between. The CDR3 DNA reads as TGTGCCAGCAGCGGGGGGGACTCACAAGCTTGGGGCTACACCTTC. It yields the protein CASSGGDSQAWGYTF. Combining the CDR3 with reference TRBV7-9 and TRBJ1-2 gives the whole variable domain DTGVSQNPRHKITKRGQNVTFRCDPISEHNRLYWYRQTLGQGPEFLTYFQNEAQLEKSRLLSDRFSAERPKGSFSTLEIQRTEQGDSAMYLCASSGGDSQAWGYTFGSGTRLTVV.

This rearrangement joins TRBV11-3 to TRBJ2-3, with 8 bases that match TRBD1. V dropped 3 bases and J dropped 1; count of bases not matched to a gene: 3. The CDR3 is 15 amino acids. Germline CDR1 reads SGHNT; CDR2 reads YENEEA. The DNA of the CDR3 is TGTGCCAGCAGCTTCCTGACAGGGGGCACAGATACGCAGTATTTT. This codes for CASSFLTGGTDTQYF. Using reference TRBV11-3 and TRBJ2-3 for the parts outside the CDR3, the full variable domain is EAGVVQSPRYKIIEKKQPVAFWCNPISGHNTLYWYLQNLGQGPELLIRYENEEAVDDSQLPKDRFSAERLKGVDSTLKIQPAELGDSAVYLCASSFLTGGTDTQYFGPGTRLTVL.

The chain recombines TRBV7-9 with TRBJ2-7, with 7 bases fitting TRBD1. The germline gives CDR1 SEHNR, CDR2 FQNEAQ (reference sequence). The CDR3 totals 16 residues. The trim removed 6 bases at V and 1 base at J, leaving 12 bases unmatched. CDR3 loop: CASSFPGQIPSYEQYF. The CDR3 nucleotides are TGTGCCAGCAGTTTTCCGGGACAGATACCATCCTACGAGCAGTACTTC.

The chain links TRBV7-2 to TRBJ1-2, with D uncertain. The CDR3 runs 15 residues. The V gene lost 4 bases and the J gene lost 1 base, with 13 bases spanning the gap. Germline-derived CDR1 and CDR2 are SGHTA and FQGNSA. CDR3 amino acids: CASSSTLAYNYGYTF. In DNA, the CDR3 is TGTGCCAGCAGCTCCACCCTCGCCTATAACTATGGCTACACCTTC.

The chain employs TRBV15 and TRBJ1-5; the match to TRBD1 covers 8 bases. The junction had 9 bases not matched to a gene; V was cut back by 6 bases and J by 5 bases. The CDR3 sequence is 15 residues long. From germline, CDR1 is LNHNV and CDR2 YYDKDF (reference sequence). CDR3 DNA: TGTGCCACCAGTAAGGACAGGGAAACTTATCAGCCCCAGCATTTT. Protein: CATSKDRETYQPQHF.

The chain joins TRBV5-5 to TRBJ2-3, with D perhaps matching TRBD2 (5 bases). The V gene's germline CDR1 is SGHKS and CDR2 YYEKEE (reference sequence). Trimming removed 2 bases from V and 2 bases from J, with 9 bases in between. This CDR3 is 14 amino acids long. CDR3 in DNA: TGTGCCAGCAGCTTTGTGGGAGACACAGATACGCAGTATTTT. It is translated as CASSFVGDTDTQYF.

The chain employs TRBV10-3 and TRBJ2-1; 9 bases line up with TRBD1. This CDR3 region has 15 residues. The V and J ends lost 6 bases and 6 bases, in that order; junction bases with no gene match: 9. Germline values: CDR1 ENHRY, CDR2 SYGVKD. The CDR3 loop reads CAISPGQGLSNEQFF. CDR3 nucleotides: TGTGCCATCAGCCCGGGACAGGGACTTTCCAATGAGCAGTTCTTC.

This chain joins TRBV6-6 and TRBJ1-1; no firm D call. The CDR3 runs 12 residues. Germline CDR1 is MNHNY and CDR2 is SVGAGI (reference sequence). Trimming cost V 2 bases and J 8 bases, with 9 bases left between them. This chain's CDR3 is CASSYLGEEAFF. The DNA of the CDR3 is TGTGCCAGCAGTTACCTCGGAGAGGAAGCTTTCTTT.

This clone has only one observation. One junction end does not reproduce the germline sequence, and a read error may be involved. This chain uses TRBV10-2 with TRBJ1-5; the D gene is possibly TRBD1 (5 bases). The CDR3 has 12 amino acids. Germline V lookup: CDR1 WSHSY, CDR2 SAAADI. The CDR3 loop reads CASSEGANFMDF. The CDR3 nucleotides read TGCGCCAGCAGTGAAGGGGCCAACTTCATGGATTTT.

This chain uses TRBV4-1 with TRBJ1-5; 8 bases line up with TRBD1. The CDR3 is made up of 16 amino acids. The junction had 6 bases not matched to a gene; V was cut back by 1 base and J by 4 bases. Germline V gives CDR1 MGHRA, CDR2 YSYEKL. CDR3 region: CASSQAYRGTNQPQHF. The CDR3 bases are TGCGCCAGCAGCCAAGCTTACAGGGGGACGAATCAGCCCCAGCATTTT.

The CDR3 DNA reads TGTGCCAGCAGCCGACAGGGGACCTCTTACAATGAGCAGTTCTTC. This translates into CASSRQGTSYNEQFF. The genes are TRBV6-5 and TRBJ2-1; 8 bases match TRBD1. CDR3 length equals 15 residues. Germline CDR1 reads MNHEY; CDR2 reads SVGAGI. The V segment lost 6 bases and the J segment 4 bases; nucleotides outside the gene matches: 8.

V gene TRBV5-1 combines with J gene TRBJ2-3; 10 nucleotides align to TRBD2. Looked up from germline, CDR1 is SGHRS and CDR2 is YFSETQ. This CDR3 spans 19 amino acids. After removal of 0 bases from V and 1 base from J, the junction contained 11 bases not matched to a gene. Here the CDR3 DNA reads TGCGCCAGCAGCTTGGAGGAGCGAGCGGGGGGGCCGCGCACAGATACGCAGTATTTT. It specifies CASSLEERAGGPRTDTQYF.

The chain is built from TRBV6-6 and TRBJ2-7, with D perhaps TRBD2 (6 bases). The CDR3 is 15 amino acids. Trimming shortened V by 0 bases and J by 1 base, and 10 bases separated the two germline ends. Germline assignment: CDR1 MNHNY and CDR2 SVGAGI (reference sequence). In DNA, the CDR3 is TGTGCCAGCAGTTACTCGGGCGGACTATCCTACGAGCAGTACTTC. The encoded protein is CASSYSGGLSYEQYF.

V usage is TRBV5-1 and J usage is TRBJ1-1; D call uncertain. The CDR3 is 14 amino acids. Trimming stripped 3 bases from V and 5 bases from J, with 14 bases between. The germline gives CDR1 SGHRS, CDR2 YFSETQ. CDR3 protein: CASSSSPAQTEAFF. Here the CDR3 DNA reads TGCGCCAGCAGCTCCAGCCCGGCACAGACTGAAGCTTTCTTT.

The chain is built from TRBV2 and TRBJ1-2, with D hard to call. The CDR3 is 13 amino acids. The germline V gene has CDR1 SNHLY and CDR2 FYNNEI. Trimming took off 9 bases at V and 3 bases at J, with 14 bases between the two ends. CDR3 nucleotides: TGTGCCAGTACTAACCGGGTCGACTATGGCTACACCTTC. Translating gives CASTNRVDYGYTF.

This clone has a handful of counts. CDR3 sequence (DNA): TGTGCCAGCAGCTTTTCCGCGAGCTCTGGAAACACCATATATTTT. This gives the protein CASSFSASSGNTIYF. The genes are TRBV5-8 and TRBJ1-3; D gene uncertain. CDR1 is SGHTS, CDR2 YDEGEE, per germline. CDR3 length: 15 residues. V was pared by 2 bases and J by 0 bases, with 9 bases between.

The chain joins TRBV21-1 to TRBJ1-5. TRBV21-1 is a pseudogene. This CDR3 has 18 amino acids. In DNA, the CDR3 is TGTGCCAGCAGCAAGGAGGCCGGTCTAACCCTTAGCAATCAGCCCCAGCATTTT. Translated: CASSKEAGLTLSNQPQHF.

This clone was counted many times. The genes are TRBV19 and TRBJ2-2; TRBD1 might be the D (6 bases). Germline V CDR1 and CDR2: LNHDA, SQIVND (reference sequence). CDR3 length: 15 residues. Trimming removed 9 bases from V and 7 bases from J, with 21 bases in between. The CDR3 sequence is CASGMGTGSVGELFF. The CDR3 coding sequence is TGTGCCAGCGGAATGGGAACAGGGTCGGTCGGGGAGCTGTTTTTT.

The rearrangement links TRBV5-4 to TRBJ2-7; possible D gene TRBD1, 6 bases. CDR3 length equals 16 residues. V lost 0 bases, J lost 6 bases, and 19 bases lay in between. The germline V gene has CDR1 SGHNT and CDR2 YYREEE (reference sequence). The CDR3 sequence is CASSLAVGQLPLEQYF. As DNA, the CDR3 is TGTGCCAGCAGCTTGGCCGTCGGACAGCTCCCCCTCGAGCAGTACTTC.

The chain links TRBV4-1 to TRBJ2-7; D perhaps matches TRBD1 (6 bases). This CDR3 region has 14 residues. V lost 2 bases and J lost 2, with 10 bases in between. Germline-derived CDR1 and CDR2 are MGHRA and YSYEKL. The CDR3 protein is CASSQTQGTYEQYF. CDR3 coding DNA: TGCGCCAGCAGCCAAACCCAGGGGACCTACGAGCAGTACTTC.

The genes are TRBV29-1 and TRBJ1-4; 7 bases align to TRBD1. The V gene's germline CDR1 is SQVTM and CDR2 ANQGSEA. Trimming removed 5 bases from V and 6 bases from J; junction bases left unmatched: 6. This CDR3 has 13 residues. The CDR3 bases are TGCAGCGTTTGGAGAACAGGGGATGAAAAACTGTTTTTT. Translation gives CSVWRTGDEKLFF.

The rearrangement links TRBV9 to TRBJ1-5, with D tentatively TRBD1 (6 bases). CDR3 length: 15 residues. V was pared by 3 bases and J by 1 base, with 11 bases between. Germline V gene data show CDR1 as SGDLS and CDR2 as YYNGEE. The chain's CDR3 is CASSAGTSSNQPQHF. CDR3 DNA: TGTGCCAGCAGCGCCGGGACATCAAGCAATCAGCCCCAGCATTTT.

The chain recombines TRBV30 with TRBJ1-1; 8 nucleotides align to TRBD1. Germline CDR1 and CDR2: GTSNPN and SVGIG (reference sequence). This CDR3 has 13 residues. The junction had 5 bases not matched to a gene; V was cut back by 3 bases and J by 5 bases. The CDR3: CAWRLRQGTEAFF. The DNA for the CDR3 is TGTGCCTGGAGACTTAGACAGGGGACTGAAGCTTTCTTT.

This chain links TRBV2 with TRBJ2-1; TRBD1 matches 7 bases. Unmatched junction bases numbered 7, after V lost 5 bases and J lost 3 bases. The CDR3 is made up of 15 amino acids. Germline V gene sequence: CDR1 SNHLY, CDR2 FYNNEI. The CDR3 loop is CASSTGVVGYNEQFF. The DNA for the CDR3 is TGTGCCAGCAGTACAGGGGTGGTGGGCTACAATGAGCAGTTCTTC.

This clone was found a few times. The CDR3 DNA is TGTGCCAGCAGCAATAGGAGGTCTCCTCCCTATGGCTACACCTTC. The encoded protein is CASSNRRSPPYGYTF. The chain carries TRBV21-1 and TRBJ1-2. TRBV21-1 is given as a pseudogene. CDR3 length: 15 residues.

The chain joins TRBV6-6 to TRBJ2-7; D perhaps matches TRBD2 (7 bases). Trimming took 7 bases from V and 0 from J, leaving 19 bases between them. Germline CDR1 is MNHNY and CDR2 is SVGAGI (reference sequence). The CDR3 totals 16 residues. The CDR3 region is CASNNPGGASSYEQYF. The DNA of the CDR3 is TGTGCCAGCAACAATCCGGGGGGCGCTAGCTCCTACGAGCAGTACTTC.

This chain uses TRBV6-5 with TRBJ1-5, with D uncertain. This CDR3 spans 15 amino acids. CDR1 and CDR2 from the germline V gene are MNHEY and SVGAGI. V lost 8 bases and J 5 bases, leaving 19 bases between the germline ends. CDR3: CASRRLDGIYQPQHF. In DNA, the CDR3 is TGTGCCAGCCGCAGACTAGACGGAATATATCAGCCCCAGCATTTT.

V usage is TRBV6-6 and J usage is TRBJ2-3; maybe TRBD2 (6 bases). The germline gives CDR1 MNHNY, CDR2 SVGAGI (reference sequence). Trimming stripped 5 bases from V and 0 bases from J, with 18 bases between. There are 17 residues in the CDR3. DNA for the CDR3: TGTGCCAGCAGTCTTCAAGGGACTTATCAAAGCACAGATACGCAGTATTTT. Amino acids: CASSLQGTYQSTDTQYF.

The V call is TRBV19, the J call TRBJ2-7, with 8 bases aligning to TRBD2. Germline-derived CDR1 and CDR2 are LNHDA and SQIVND (reference sequence). This CDR3 has 15 residues. J gave up 4 bases and V 4 bases, and 9 bases lay outside the gene matches. CDR3 sequence reads: CASSTRGGPAYEQYF. The CDR3 DNA reads TGTGCCAGTAGTACGCGCGGGGGGCCGGCTTACGAGCAGTACTTC.

The gene calls are TRBV7-6 and TRBJ2-2, with 9 bases lining up with TRBD2. CDR1 is SGHVS, CDR2 FNYEAQ, per germline. This CDR3 contains 17 residues. V trimming: 1 base; J trimming: 5 bases; junction bases outside the gene matches: 8. CDR3 DNA: TGTGCCAGCAGCTTAGTCGCTAGCGGGGCGGGAACCGGGGAGCTGTTTTTT. It translates to CASSLVASGAGTGELFF.

This chain uses TRBV6-5 with TRBJ1-1, with 9 bases identical to TRBD1. Germline trimming cut 6 bases from V and 1 base from J; bases unmatched to any gene: 3. The CDR3 covers 14 residues. Germline V CDR1 and CDR2: MNHEY, SVGAGI. The CDR3, as DNA: TGTGCCAGCAGCCTGGGACAGGGGAACACTGAAGCTTTCTTT. It is translated as CASSLGQGNTEAFF.